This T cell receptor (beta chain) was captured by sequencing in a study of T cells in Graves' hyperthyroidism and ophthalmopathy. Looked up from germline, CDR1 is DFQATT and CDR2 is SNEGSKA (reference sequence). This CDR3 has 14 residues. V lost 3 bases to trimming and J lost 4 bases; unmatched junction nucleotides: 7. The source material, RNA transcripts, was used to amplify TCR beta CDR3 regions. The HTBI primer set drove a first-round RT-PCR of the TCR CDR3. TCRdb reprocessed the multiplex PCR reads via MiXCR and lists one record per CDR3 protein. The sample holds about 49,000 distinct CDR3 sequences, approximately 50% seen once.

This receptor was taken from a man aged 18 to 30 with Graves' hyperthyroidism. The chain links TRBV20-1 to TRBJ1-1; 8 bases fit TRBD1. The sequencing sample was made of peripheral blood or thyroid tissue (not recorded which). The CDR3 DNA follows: TGCAGTGCTAGTTTCGGGACAGGACTCACTGAAGCTTTCTTT. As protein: CSASFGTGLTEAFF.